These T cell receptor beta chains were read from a single sample in a study of T cells in localized non-small cell lung cancer. Only in-frame clones appear in the TCRdb table, and some are missing; sequencing was by immunoSEQ multiplex PCR. The sample carries 90,000 to 100,000 clones, approximately 90% recorded once. The material was PBMCs, obtained before any cancer treatment. Receptor source: a woman aged 35-70 years with stage II squamous cell lung carcinoma. Each CDR3 is given with its conserved first and last residue. A D gene is named only where the DNA matches it firmly. Expanded clones are given a class, and other clones once, few, many or no size at all.

v_gene	j_gene	abundance	d_gene	CDR3aa	CDR3nt
TRBV10-3	TRBJ1-2	-	TRBD1	CAISGDRGRNGYTF	TGTGCCATCAGTGGTGACAGGGGGAGGAATGGCTACACCTTC
TRBV6-5	TRBJ2-5	once	-	CASSNEVGGTQYF	TGTGCCAGCAGCAACGAGGTTGGGGGGACCCAGTACTTC
TRBV5-1	TRBJ2-7	-	TRBD1	CASSAGTGVSYEQYF	TGCGCCAGCAGTGCCGGGACAGGGGTATCCTACGAGCAGTACTTC
TRBV6-1	TRBJ1-2	-	TRBD1	CASSEAKRTGTYGYTF	TGTGCCAGCAGTGAAGCAAAGAGGACAGGGACCTATGGCTACACCTTC
TRBV10-2	TRBJ1-2	-	-	CASSERGLGYGYTF	TGCGCCAGCAGTGAACGGGGATTGGGCTATGGCTACACCTTC
TRBV27	TRBJ2-5	-	TRBD2	CASSFLTSGNKETQYF	TGTGCCAGCAGTTTCCTGACTAGCGGGAATAAAGAGACCCAGTACTTC
TRBV18	TRBJ1-1	-	TRBD1	CASSPLGDRGSAAFF	TGTGCCAGCTCACCCCTGGGGGACAGGGGTTCTGCAGCTTTCTTT
TRBV19	TRBJ1-4	-	TRBD1	CASSRDRIQSEKLFF	TGTGCCAGTAGCAGGGACAGAATTCAATCAGAAAAACTGTTTTTT
TRBV4-2	TRBJ1-3	-	-	CASSQASRDGNTIYF	TGTGCCAGCAGCCAAGCCAGCAGGGATGGAAACACCATATATTTT
TRBV5-6	TRBJ1-2	-	-	CASSPGGPLGYTF	TGTGCCAGCAGCCCCGGGGGACCTCTGGGCTACACCTTC
TRBV5-4	TRBJ1-2	-	-	CASSVDFYGYTF	TGTGCCAGCAGCGTGGACTTCTATGGCTACACCTTC
TRBV18	TRBJ1-5	-	-	CASSKGNGNQPQHF	TGTGCCAGCTCAAAGGGGAATGGCAATCAGCCCCAGCATTTT
TRBV29-1	TRBJ1-1	-	-	CSVDRGRTNTEAFF	TGCAGCGTTGATAGGGGCCGGACGAACACTGAAGCTTTCTTT
TRBV29-1	TRBJ1-2	-	TRBD1	CSVEGDRTNYGYTF	TGCAGCGTTGAGGGGGACAGGACTAACTATGGCTACACCTTC
TRBV15	TRBJ1-2	-	-	CATMGGDSYYGYTF	TGTGCCACCATGGGGGGCGATTCTTACTATGGCTACACCTTC
TRBV6-5	TRBJ2-6	-	-	CASSRGVIEANVLTF	TGTGCCAGCAGCCGCGGGGTAATTGAGGCCAACGTCCTGACTTTC
TRBV5-4	TRBJ1-1	once	-	CASSSRALNTEAFF	TGTGCCAGCAGCTCCAGGGCCCTGAACACTGAAGCTTTCTTT
TRBV5-4	TRBJ1-2	-	-	CASRTRGAEVGGYTF	TGTGCCAGCCGTACGCGGGGGGCCGAGGTTGGTGGCTACACCTTC
TRBV5-1	TRBJ2-7	-	-	CASSLGTFHYEQYF	TGCGCCAGCAGCTTGGGGACATTTCACTACGAGCAGTACTTC
TRBV28	TRBJ1-2	-	TRBD1	CASSPGGAPLLTF	TGTGCCAGCAGCCCAGGGGGGGCCCCTCTGCTGACCTTC
TRBV7-6	TRBJ2-1	-	TRBD2	CASSQAGISANEQFF	TGTGCCAGCAGCCAAGCGGGAATCTCTGCAAATGAGCAGTTCTTC
TRBV2	TRBJ1-4	few	-	CASSRGINEKLFF	TGTGCCAGCAGTAGGGGCATTAATGAAAAACTGTTTTTT
TRBV5-1	TRBJ2-3	-	TRBD1	CASSLGTGPTDTQYF	TGCGCCAGCAGCTTGGGGACAGGGCCCACAGATACGCAGTATTTT
TRBV7-9	TRBJ1-2	few	-	CASSQSAGTSGYTF	TGTGCCAGCAGCCAAAGCGCCGGGACTTCTGGCTACACCTTC
TRBV5-6	TRBJ2-4	-	TRBD1	CASTRQGRVQYF	TGTGCCAGCACAAGACAGGGACGGGTTCAGTACTTC
TRBV9	TRBJ1-2	-	-	CASSATGTVGGYTF	TGTGCCAGCAGCGCCACCGGGACGGTGGGTGGCTACACCTTC
TRBV28	TRBJ1-4	-	-	CASSAPNEKLFF	TGTGCCAGCAGTGCCCCTAATGAAAAACTGTTTTTT
TRBV6-4	TRBJ2-2	-	-	CASSIERSGELFF	TGTGCCAGCAGTATAGAGAGGTCCGGGGAGCTGTTTTTT
TRBV11-2	TRBJ1-5	-	TRBD1	CASSPQTGNQPQHF	TGTGCCAGCAGCCCCCAGACAGGGAATCAGCCCCAGCATTTT
TRBV19	TRBJ1-5	-	-	CASSLRGNSNQPQHF	TGTGCCAGTAGCCTCAGGGGCAATAGCAATCAGCCCCAGCATTTT
TRBV2	TRBJ1-1	-	-	CASSIHSEAFF	TGTGCCAGCAGCATACATAGCGAAGCTTTCTTT
TRBV5-4	TRBJ2-1	-	TRBD1	CASSLTGVGAEEQFF	TGTGCCAGCAGCCTGACAGGGGTTGGGGCGGAGGAGCAGTTCTTC
TRBV7-8	TRBJ2-1	once	-	CASRRGVERGEQFF	TGTGCCAGCAGAAGGGGGGTTGAGAGGGGTGAGCAGTTCTTC
TRBV5-1	TRBJ2-3	-	TRBD2	CASSLAALLAGVGTQYF	TGCGCCAGCAGCTTGGCCGCCCTCCTAGCGGGGGTGGGAACGCAGTATTTT
TRBV5-6	TRBJ1-1	-	TRBD1	CASSYSGQGSTEAFF	TGTGCCAGCAGCTACTCCGGACAGGGGAGCACTGAAGCTTTCTTT
TRBV11-2	TRBJ1-3	-	-	CASSLGAGADGNTIYF	TGTGCCAGCAGCTTAGGCGCGGGGGCGGACGGAAACACCATATATTTT
TRBV27	TRBJ1-2	-	TRBD1	CASSLDRGHGYTF	TGTGCCAGCAGTCTGGACAGGGGACATGGCTACACCTTC
TRBV20-1	TRBJ2-7	-	-	CSVGGIYEQYF	TGCAGTGTGGGGGGAATATACGAGCAGTACTTC
TRBV11-2	TRBJ2-7	-	-	CASSFERSGYEQYF	TGTGCCAGCAGCTTCGAGCGGTCCGGCTACGAGCAGTACTTC
TRBV29-1	TRBJ1-1	-	TRBD1	CSVEQGAGNTEAFF	TGCAGCGTTGAGCAGGGGGCAGGGAACACTGAAGCTTTCTTT
TRBV9	TRBJ1-2	-	-	CASARGNHGYTF	TGTGCCAGCGCGAGGGGGAATCATGGCTACACCTTC
TRBV2	TRBJ1-2	once	-	CASREQASSYGYTF	TGTGCCAGCAGGGAACAGGCTTCGTCCTATGGCTACACCTTC
TRBV6-6	TRBJ1-5	-	TRBD1	CASSTGDRSYQPQHF	TGTGCCAGCAGTACAGGGGACAGGTCCTATCAGCCCCAGCATTTT
TRBV7-2	TRBJ1-5	-	-	CASSTRGGSGQPQHF	TGTGCCAGCAGCACAAGGGGGGGTTCAGGTCAGCCCCAGCATTTT
TRBV30	TRBJ2-3	-	TRBD2	CAWSTTSGRMMAQYF	TGTGCCTGGAGTACCACTAGCGGGAGAATGATGGCGCAGTATTTT
TRBV5-1	TRBJ1-4	once	TRBD1	CASSFRDRNEKLFF	TGCGCCAGCAGCTTCCGGGACAGAAATGAAAAACTGTTTTTT
TRBV7-9	TRBJ2-1	-	-	CASSLINGNEQFF	TGTGCCAGCAGCTTAATTAATGGGAATGAGCAGTTCTTC
TRBV27	TRBJ2-7	-	TRBD2	CASSLSKLAGGNEQYF	TGTGCCAGCAGTTTATCAAAACTAGCGGGAGGAAACGAGCAGTACTTC
TRBV29-1	TRBJ1-2	-	-	CSVDLLYGYTF	TGCAGCGTTGATCTCCTGTACGGCTACACCTTC
TRBV5-8	TRBJ1-1	-	-	CASIRTHRGTEAFF	TGTGCCAGCATTAGGACCCACCGGGGCACTGAAGCTTTCTTT
TRBV2	TRBJ2-3	-	TRBD2	CASSKSGRTTDTQYF	TGTGCCAGCAGCAAAAGCGGGAGAACGACAGATACGCAGTATTTT
TRBV29-1	TRBJ1-1	-	-	CSVGGGYAAFF	TGCAGCGTCGGGGGGGGGTATGCAGCTTTCTTT
TRBV27	TRBJ1-2	-	TRBD1	CASRGTDYGYTF	TGTGCCAGCAGAGGGACAGATTATGGCTACACCTTC
TRBV29-1	TRBJ2-3	-	-	CSGRAGTGGKDTQYF	TGCAGCGGCAGAGCGGGGACAGGTGGTAAAGATACGCAGTATTTT
TRBV19	TRBJ1-2	-	-	CASAGQGRDGYTF	TGTGCCAGTGCCGGGCAGGGGCGCGATGGCTACACCTTC
TRBV10-2	TRBJ1-1	-	-	CASGTGRITEAFF	TGCGCCAGCGGCACAGGTCGGATCACTGAAGCTTTCTTT
TRBV5-6	TRBJ1-3	-	TRBD1	CASSRRQGGGNTIYF	TGTGCCAGCAGCCGCCGACAGGGGGGAGGAAACACCATATATTTT
TRBV5-4	TRBJ1-1	-	-	CASSSPGAAQGRYTEAFF	TGTGCCAGCAGCTCGCCCGGGGCAGCCCAAGGGAGGTACACTGAAGCTTTCTTT
TRBV12-5	TRBJ2-5	-	-	CASGLDPRETQYF	TGTGCTAGTGGTTTAGATCCTCGGGAGACCCAGTACTTC